The 21 T cell receptor beta chains below come from one sample, sequenced in a study of shared clonotypes between healthy human individuals (dated by TCRdb to 2019 to 2021). Library preparation used the immunoSEQ multiplex PCR assay. This is the immuneACCESS table as TCRdb keeps it, with only in-frame sequences that have V and J called. A part of the clones is gone; compared with another copy, unresolved V genes explain less than half, and the rest is unexplained. This sample holds about 2.4 million clones; around nine tenths were observed only once. Jointly, the top ten make up over 0.12% of the sample. Sequences were obtained from naive CD4+ T cells sorted from blood. The sample's cell subset or site label is to be understood as: CD45RA+ positively selected. These receptor sequences come from a man younger than 35 in good health.

The J gene is TRBJ2-7, the V gene TRBV30; D unresolved. Looked up from germline, CDR1 is GTSNPN and CDR2 is SVGIG (reference sequence). The CDR3 spans 12 residues. V gave up 2 bases and J gave up 0 bases, with 5 bases separating them. The CDR3 DNA sequence: TGTGCCTGGAGTAAGGGCTCCTACGAGCAGTACTTC. Encoded protein: CAWSKGSYEQYF.

The chain carries TRBV19 and TRBJ2-2; TRBD2 matches at 10 bases. Germline lookup yields CDR1 LNHDA and CDR2 SQIVND (reference sequence). The CDR3 length is 16 residues. Losses at the gene ends were 9 bases for V and 4 bases for J; bases not matched to a gene: 11. CDR3 in amino acids: CASRKGLAMGTGELFF. The CDR3 coding sequence is TGTGCCAGCAGAAAGGGACTAGCGATGGGCACCGGGGAGCTGTTTTTT.

DNA for the CDR3: TGCGCCAGCAGCGCAGGGTACACCGGGGAGCTGTTTTTT. It codes for CASSAGYTGELFF. V gene TRBV5-1 combines with J gene TRBJ2-2; TRBD1 is a possible D gene (5 bases). The CDR3 loop spans 13 amino acids. CDR1 SGHRS and CDR2 YFSETQ come from the germline V gene. V lost 4 bases and J 3 bases, leaving 7 bases between the germline ends. Looking up the rest from reference TRBV5-1 and TRBJ2-2 gives the full variable domain: KAGVTQTPRYLIKTRGQQVTLSCSPISGHRSVSWYQQTPGQGLQFLFEYFSETQRNKGNFPGRFSGRQFSNSRSEMNVSTLELGDSALYLCASSAGYTGELFFGEGSRLTVL.

This chain uses TRBV7-2 with TRBJ2-5; D is uncertain. Trimming cost V 5 bases and J 5 bases, with 15 bases left between them. The CDR3 sequence is 14 residues long. Germline loops: CDR1 SGHTA, CDR2 FQGNSA. In DNA form, the CDR3 reads TGTGCCAGCAGCCCCTCTAGGGTCGGGGAGACCCAGTACTTC. It yields the protein CASSPSRVGETQYF.

V gene TRBV5-1 combines with J gene TRBJ2-5, with D tentatively TRBD2 (5 bases). The germline V gene has CDR1 SGHRS and CDR2 YFSETQ. Trimming took 3 bases from V and 2 from J, leaving 11 bases between them. This CDR3 spans 14 amino acids. Written as DNA, the CDR3 is TGCGCCAGCAGCTCGGGGTCCTCGCAAGAGACCCAGTACTTC. Its protein is CASSSGSSQETQYF. Filled out from reference TRBV5-1 and TRBJ2-5, the complete variable domain reads KAGVTQTPRYLIKTRGQQVTLSCSPISGHRSVSWYQQTPGQGLQFLFEYFSETQRNKGNFPGRFSGRQFSNSRSEMNVSTLELGDSALYLCASSSGSSQETQYFGPGTRLLVL.

This clone came up once. CDR3 nucleotide sequence: TGTGCCAGCAGCAAAGTTTCTGAGAACACTGAAGCTTTCTTT. It codes for CASSKVSENTEAFF. The gene calls are TRBV21-1 and TRBJ1-1. TRBV21-1 corresponds to a pseudogene. The CDR3 covers 14 residues.

V and J are TRBV9 and TRBJ2-3; 11 nucleotides line up with TRBD1. V lost 4 bases and J lost 1; bases outside the gene matches: 2. Germline lookup yields CDR1 SGDLS and CDR2 YYNGEE. This CDR3 is 15 amino acids long. CDR3 sequence (DNA): TGTGCCAGCAGCCGGGGACAGGGGGGCACAGATACGCAGTATTTT. Its protein is CASSRGQGGTDTQYF.

The chain links TRBV5-1 to TRBJ2-1, with 7 positions matching TRBD2. With V trimmed by 2 bases and J by 7 bases, 6 bases remained unmatched. Germline loops: CDR1 SGHRS, CDR2 YFSETQ. The CDR3 runs 14 residues. The CDR3 DNA follows: TGCGCCAGCAGCTTAGCGGGGCCTGCGAATGAGCAGTTCTTC. Amino acid sequence: CASSLAGPANEQFF.

The rearrangement links TRBV6-5 to TRBJ2-2; 7 bases agree with TRBD2. This CDR3 has 13 amino acids. J gave up 8 bases and V 6 bases, and 6 bases lay outside the gene matches. Germline CDR1 is MNHEY and CDR2 is SVGAGI. The CDR3 bases are TGTGCCAGCAGCCGTAGCGGGTTGGGGGAGCTGTTTTTT. As protein: CASSRSGLGELFF.

The chain combines TRBV6-1 with TRBJ1-1, with 8 bases matching TRBD1. Germline V gives CDR1 MNHNS, CDR2 SASEGT. Trimming at V came to 6 bases and at J to 1 base, leaving 1 base not matched to a gene. CDR3 length: 13 amino acids. The CDR3 spells CASSRGPNTEAFF. The CDR3 nucleotides are TGTGCCAGCAGCAGGGGGCCGAACACTGAAGCTTTCTTT.

The genes are TRBV30 and TRBJ1-2; TRBD1 aligns across 8 bases. V dropped 3 bases and J dropped 3; count of bases not matched to a gene: 6. Germline assignment: CDR1 GTSNPN and CDR2 SVGIG (reference sequence). This CDR3 is 14 amino acids long. In DNA form, the CDR3 reads TGTGCCTGGAGGAAGATGACAGGGGACTATGGCTACACCTTC. This sequence encodes CAWRKMTGDYGYTF.

The chain combines TRBV30 with TRBJ2-1; tentative D call: TRBD2 (7 bases). CDR1 is GTSNPN and CDR2 is SVGIG in the germline V gene (reference sequence). This CDR3 has 14 amino acids. The V and J ends lost 4 bases and 3 bases respectively, with 13 bases between them. CDR3 protein: CAWNGGGYYNEQFF. CDR3 nucleotide sequence: TGTGCCTGGAACGGCGGGGGCTACTACAATGAGCAGTTCTTC.

This clone was seen a single time. The chain combines TRBV29-1 with TRBJ2-7; 11 nucleotides line up with TRBD2. The length of the CDR3 is 14 residues. The V and J ends lost 6 bases and 2 bases, in that order; junction bases with no gene match: 6. Germline lookup yields CDR1 SQVTM and CDR2 ANQGSEA. CDR3 DNA: TGCAGCGTCCAACTAGCGGGAGCCCCCTACGAGCAGTACTTC. Translation gives CSVQLAGAPYEQYF.

The chain links TRBV6-5 to TRBJ2-1; 9 bases fit TRBD1. The CDR3 runs 13 residues. The germline V gene encodes CDR1 MNHEY and CDR2 SVGAGI. V gave up 6 bases and J gave up 8 bases; unmatched junction bases: 5. The CDR3 bases are TGTGCCAGCAGGGACAGGGGTGCCCATGAGCAGTTCTTC. Its protein product is CASRDRGAHEQFF.

The chain links TRBV7-9 to TRBJ1-2; D not certain. V was shortened by 1 base and J by 4 bases, with 10 bases between the two germline ends. From germline, CDR1 is SEHNR and CDR2 FQNEAQ (reference sequence). This CDR3 contains 14 residues. The CDR3 sequence: CASSLEAQSYGYTF. The CDR3 DNA reads as TGTGCCAGCAGCTTAGAGGCGCAGAGCTATGGCTACACCTTC.

The rearrangement joins TRBV5-6 to TRBJ2-4, with D perhaps TRBD2 (5 bases). The CDR3 extends over 14 amino acids. Germline values: CDR1 SGHDT, CDR2 YYEEEE. With 0 bases removed from V and 5 bases from J, the gap between germline ends came to 9 bases. CDR3 nucleotide sequence: TGTGCCAGCAGCTTGGCTAGCAACCAAAACATTCAGTACTTC. This gives the protein CASSLASNQNIQYF. The whole variable domain, filled in from reference TRBV5-6 and TRBJ2-4, reads DAGVTQSPTHLIKTRGQQVTLRCSPKSGHDTVSWYQQALGQGPQFIFQYYEEEERQRGNFPDRFSGHQFPNYSSELNVNALLLGDSALYLCASSLASNQNIQYFGAGTRLSVL.

For this clone: At the DNA level, this CDR3 is encoded by other sequences in the same sample as well. The CDR3 region has the DNA TGCGCCAGCAGCTTGGCTGCATCCTACGAGCAGTACTTC. Translated, it gives CASSLAASYEQYF. This sequence joins TRBV5-1 and TRBJ2-7, with D unresolved. V lost 0 bases and J 1 base, leaving 5 bases between the germline ends. The CDR3 consists of 13 residues. The germline CDR1 and CDR2 sequences are SGHRS and YFSETQ.

This clone was seen only once. This chain connects TRBV10-3 to TRBJ2-3, with no clear D. Germline V gene lookup returns CDR1 ENHRY and CDR2 SYGVKD. Between the trimmed V and J ends, which lost 3 bases and 6 bases, there was a span of 13 bases. CDR3 size: 14 residues. The CDR3 DNA reads as TGTGCCATCAGTGACGGGCTGGCAAGCGATACGCAGTATTTT. It encodes CAISDGLASDTQYF.

This sequence joins TRBV6-5 and TRBJ2-1; D may be TRBD1 (6 bases). CDR1 is MNHEY, CDR2 SVGAGI, per germline. The CDR3 extends over 12 amino acids. Deletions cut 6 bases from V and 5 bases from J, with 8 bases between. The CDR3 sequence is CASSHRDNEQFF. DNA of the CDR3: TGTGCCAGCAGCCACAGGGACAATGAGCAGTTCTTC.

The chain joins TRBV7-9 to TRBJ2-2, with a weak D call TRBD2 (6 bases). There are 16 residues in the CDR3. Germline V CDR1 and CDR2: SEHNR, FQNEAQ (reference sequence). With 1 base removed from V and 4 bases from J, the gap between germline ends came to 13 bases. The CDR3 is CASSLGGGARTGELFF. CDR3 nucleotide sequence: TGTGCCAGCAGCTTAGGTGGAGGGGCGCGCACCGGGGAGCTGTTTTTT.

The chain joins TRBV5-1 to TRBJ2-1, with D unclear. Trimming removed 4 bases from V and 0 bases from J, with 11 bases in between. The CDR3 contains 15 residues. Germline lookup yields CDR1 SGHRS and CDR2 YFSETQ. In DNA form, the CDR3 reads TGCGCCAGCAGCCCCAGAGAGAGCTCCTACAATGAGCAGTTCTTC. It encodes CASSPRESSYNEQFF.